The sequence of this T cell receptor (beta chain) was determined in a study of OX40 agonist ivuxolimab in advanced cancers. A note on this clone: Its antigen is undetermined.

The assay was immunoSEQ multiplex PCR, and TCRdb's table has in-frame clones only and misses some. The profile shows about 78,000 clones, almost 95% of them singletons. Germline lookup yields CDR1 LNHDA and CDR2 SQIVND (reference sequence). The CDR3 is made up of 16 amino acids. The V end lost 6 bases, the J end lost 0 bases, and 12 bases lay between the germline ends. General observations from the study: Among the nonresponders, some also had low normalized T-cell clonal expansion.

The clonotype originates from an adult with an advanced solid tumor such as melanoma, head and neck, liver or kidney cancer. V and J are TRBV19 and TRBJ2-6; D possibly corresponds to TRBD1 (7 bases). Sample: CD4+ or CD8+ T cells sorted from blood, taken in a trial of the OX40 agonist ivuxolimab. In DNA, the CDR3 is TGTGCCAGTAGGGGCAGGGGGGTCTCTGGGGCCAACGTCCTGACTTTC. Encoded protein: CASRGRGVSGANVLTF.